This T cell receptor beta chain appears in the sequencing data of a study of T-cell memory formation after mild COVID-19. Study-wide points: Mostly located in CM and EM were contracting CD4+ clones, with contracting CD8+ clones located in EMRA. Pre-infection memory harbored some responding clones, suggesting cross-reactive memory joined.

This CDR3 comprises 14 residues. Germline V gene sequence: CDR1 DFQATT, CDR2 SNEGSKA (reference sequence). V shed 0 bases and J shed 7 bases, with 13 bases lying between them. A note on this clonotype: Its antigen is not identified.

TCRdb recomputed calls from the 5' RACE reads with MiXCR, one row per CDR3 protein. The repertoire holds 200,000 to 250,000 distinct CDR3 sequences, with over 9.5% as singletons. The sequencing sample was made of PBMCs or a T cell subset sorted from them (not recorded which). The genes are TRBV20-1 and TRBJ2-1, with D perhaps TRBD1 or TRBD2 (5 bases each). The source of this sequence is a man aged 18 to 29 who had mild COVID-19 (a few samples of this study predate the infection). Cell type and time point are not known. CDR3 DNA: TGCAGTGCTAGAGATACGGGGCTTAAAAATGAGCAGTTCTTC. Encoded protein: CSARDTGLKNEQFF.